The 14 T cell receptor beta chains below all came from one sample that was sequenced in a study of regulatory T cells in long-lasting Graves disease. According to the study, TCR beta libraries were built with iRepertoire HTBI primers and CDR3-region Arm-PCR. TCRdb itself ran the multiplex PCR reads through MiXCR, one entry per CDR3 protein. The table shows some 450,000 distinct CDR3 sequences, with 15% to 20% occurring only once. Time point denoted: newly diagnosed GD, antithyroid drugs for less than 3 months. After RNA was extracted from PBMCs, the TCR library was made from it. A further study also used this sample, focusing on T cells in Graves' hyperthyroidism and ophthalmopathy.

The sequenced sample was peripheral blood mononuclear cells (PBMCs), obtained at new diagnosis, from a patient treated with antithyroid drugs. All receptors derive from a woman aged 30 to 39 with Graves disease.

This clonotype was picked up many times. This rearrangement joins TRBV28 to TRBJ1-1; 7 bases map to TRBD1. The V segment lost 3 bases and the J segment 7 bases; nucleotides outside the gene matches: 8. The germline V gene encodes CDR1 MDHEN and CDR2 SYDVKM. The CDR3 loop spans 14 amino acids. CDR3 loop: CASSFLGQSREAFF. Here the CDR3 DNA reads TGTGCCAGCAGTTTTCTGGGACAGAGTCGTGAAGCTTTCTTT.

This clonotype was recorded many times. V gene TRBV6-2 or TRBV6-3 combines with J gene TRBJ2-7; TRBD1 might be the D (5 bases). This CDR3 comprises 12 residues. In germline, CDR1 is MNHEY, CDR2 SVGEGT. V lost 10 bases, J lost 0 bases, and 10 bases lay in between. The CDR3 DNA follows: TGTGCCACGACAGCCGTCTCCTACGAGCAGTACTTC. Encoded protein: CATTAVSYEQYF.

This clonotype has just a few counts. This CDR3 is CSVEDLAGEKLFF. The DNA of the CDR3 is TGCAGCGTTGAAGATCTGGCGGGGGAAAAACTGTTTTTT. The chain joins TRBV29-1 to TRBJ1-4; D call uncertain. The CDR3 is 13 residues long. Trimming removed 0 bases at V and 8 bases at J, with 10 bases between. CDR1 is SQVTM, CDR2 ANQGSEA, per germline.

The chain links TRBV24-1 to TRBJ2-4; TRBD2 matches 12 bases. Germline CDR1 reads KGHDR; CDR2 reads SFDVKD. The CDR3 spans 16 residues. V gave up 4 bases and J gave up 12 bases; unmatched junction bases: 12. The CDR3 region has the DNA TGTGCCACCAGTGACTCTGAGACTAGCGGGAGCGGGGATCAGTACTTC. Translating gives CATSDSETSGSGDQYF.

This clonotype has ten or more counts. V gene TRBV7-9 combines with J gene TRBJ1-1, with D possibly matching TRBD1 (5 bases). Looked up from germline, CDR1 is SEHNR and CDR2 is FQNEAQ (reference sequence). V was pared by 3 bases and J by 10 bases, with 9 bases between. The CDR3 length is 11 residues. The CDR3 DNA reads as TGTGCCAGCAGCTTTAGTGGGGGAGCTTTCTTT. Protein sequence: CASSFSGGAFF.

This clonotype turned up a few times. The chain combines TRBV19 with TRBJ2-6, with D perhaps matching TRBD1 or TRBD2 (5 bases each). The CDR3 length is 18 residues. Germline loops: CDR1 LNHDA, CDR2 SQIVND (reference sequence). The V end lost 6 bases, the J end lost 0 bases, and 18 bases lay between the germline ends. The CDR3 DNA reads TGTGCCAGTAGAAGAAGGGACGTAGGCTTCTCTGGGGCCAACGTCCTGACTTTC. Protein product: CASRRRDVGFSGANVLTF.

V and J are TRBV19 and TRBJ2-1; D ambiguous. The CDR3 length is 15 residues. Per the germline V gene, CDR1 is LNHDA and CDR2 is SQIVND (reference sequence). V was shortened by 1 base and J by 3 bases, with 10 bases between the two germline ends. The CDR3 DNA follows: TGTGCCAGTAGTATAGGGATCGCCCGCTACAATGAGCAGTTCTTC. This sequence encodes CASSIGIARYNEQFF.

The chain combines TRBV19 with TRBJ1-5; 7 bases match TRBD1. The CDR3 consists of 14 residues. V lost 4 bases and J lost 7; bases outside the gene matches: 7. Germline loops: CDR1 LNHDA, CDR2 SQIVND (reference sequence). The DNA of the CDR3 is TGTGCCAGTAGTACACGACAGGGAGGCCAGCCCCAGCATTTT. This translates into CASSTRQGGQPQHF.

Ten or more counts support this clonotype. The chain uses TRBV7-2 and TRBJ1-1; D call uncertain. Trimming shortened V by 0 bases and J by 1 base, and 6 bases separated the two germline ends. Germline-derived CDR1 and CDR2 are SGHTA and FQGNSA. This CDR3 spans 14 amino acids. CDR3 coding DNA: TGTGCCAGCAGCTTAGCTCGCGGGAACACTGAAGCTTTCTTT. Its translation: CASSLARGNTEAFF.

This clonotype was seen repeatedly, ten times or more. V usage is TRBV27 and J usage is TRBJ2-3; 9 bases fit TRBD1. This CDR3 comprises 13 residues. Germline assignment: CDR1 MNHEY and CDR2 SMNVEV (reference sequence). With 8 bases clipped from V and 8 bases from J, the junction kept 8 bases outside the gene matches. CDR3: CASRGTGLGTQYF. As DNA, the CDR3 is TGTGCCAGCCGAGGGACAGGGTTGGGTACGCAGTATTTT.

This clonotype was observed a few times. The chain combines TRBV12-3 or TRBV12-4 with TRBJ1-5; perhaps TRBD1 as D (6 bases). Trimming took off 5 bases at V and 2 bases at J, with 16 bases between the two ends. The CDR3 has 16 residues. The CDR3 protein is CASSPAGALGNQPQHF. In nucleotides, the CDR3 is TGTGCCAGCAGTCCGGCAGGGGCTTTGGGCAATCAGCCCCAGCATTTT.

V and J are TRBV20-1 and TRBJ1-1; D is ambiguous. Per the germline V gene, CDR1 is DFQATT and CDR2 is SNEGSKA (reference sequence). CDR3 length equals 15 residues. V gave up 5 bases and J gave up 1 base, with 17 bases separating them. The CDR3 protein is CSAFLAARPNTEAFF. The CDR3 nucleotides are TGCAGTGCTTTTCTGGCGGCGCGACCGAACACTGAAGCTTTCTTT.

This clonotype was counted at least ten times. The chain couples TRBV12-3 or TRBV12-4 to TRBJ1-4; D gene unclear. The CDR3 has 13 amino acids. The germline V and J ends were trimmed by 6 bases and 5 bases, with 10 bases remaining between them. DNA of the CDR3: TGTGCCAGCAGCCAAGGCGGGAATGAAAAACTGTTTTTT. It codes for CASSQGGNEKLFF.

In this sample, this clonotype turned up a few times. The DNA for the CDR3 is TGTGCCAGCAGACCCCCAGGGACAAGCAATCAGCCCCAGCATTTT. Its protein is CASRPPGTSNQPQHF. V usage is TRBV6-1 and J usage is TRBJ1-5, with TRBD1 as a possible D gene (6 bases). The CDR3 totals 15 residues. V was trimmed by 6 bases and J by 1 base, leaving 13 bases between them. Germline CDR1 and CDR2: MNHNS and SASEGT.